This T cell receptor (beta chain) was documented in a study of cytomegalovirus exposure and HLA in healthy donors (dated by TCRdb to about 2017). With regard to the full study: An earlier analysis of some 550 of the donors reported approximately 300 Gb of sequence data and 120 million or so unique TCR beta sequences from some 180 million T cells. Both class I and class II loci were covered by HLA typing, at four-digit resolution. The number of donors typed differed by locus, with about 629-640 for A, B, C, DRB1 and DQB1, roughly 520 for DQA1, 600 to 610 for DPA1, and approximately 470 for DPB1. The study combined high-throughput TCR immunosequencing, statistical association of individual TCRs with disease status, and machine learning to predict cytomegalovirus infection status. Among the approximately 400 genotyped donors, approximately 82% belonged to the genetic ancestry cluster associated with self-reported Caucasian donors. The study aimed to test whether cataloging public T cell receptors could reveal signatures of past pathogen exposure. Donor age, sex, ethnicity and CMV serostatus were collected together with the repertoire data. Genome-wide SNP genotypes for about 65% of the 666 donors were used in a later genetic analysis, which treated that subset as a discovery cohort. An earlier analysis of fewer than 700 of the donors applied high-throughput TCR beta sequencing to assess whether each TCR beta V gene segment acted as functional or pseudogenic. Using immunosequencing, the study profiled T cell repertoires from 500 to 800 subjects and related those repertoires to cytomegalovirus serostatus. Rather than drawing on any new phenotypic data, the later analysis identified candidate immune exposures from TCR beta sequences and the way those sequences occurred across donors. A separate validation cohort of 100 to 150 different subjects was used in addition to the approximately 610-subject first cohort. An early release that covered roughly 600 HLA-typed donors contained 250 to 350 gigabases of sequencing data and around 80 million unique TCR sequences. Five DR-DQ haplotypes were treated as single units for association and clustering because of strong linkage in the cohort. On average, roughly 250,000 unique TCR beta nucleotide sequences were sequenced per donor among 350 to 400 genotyped donors of the cohort, with around 19% of those sequences being non-productive. A later analysis re-analyzed previously published TCR beta repertoires from 500 to 700 donors and added high-resolution HLA genotyping to study TCR occurrence patterns. All discovery cohort repertoires had been generated using a single sequencing platform. The research as a whole found: In a later analysis, several top co-occurrence clusters were reported to appear linked to parvovirus B19, influenza, CMV and Epstein-Barr virus. Specific HLA alleles were associated with 15,000 to 20,000 TCR beta sequences at a false discovery rate of 0.05 in a later analysis. In a later genetic analysis, fewer N-insertions in productive TCRs were reported among donors in an Asian-associated ancestry cluster than the approximately 710-donor mean. The classifier was reported to diagnose cytomegalovirus status with high specificity and sensitivity in both the original cohort and the validation cohort. It was suggested by the authors that the approach could potentially be generalized to other disease states and immunological phenotypes. A few of the identified cytomegalovirus-associated TCR beta chains were confirmed in vitro to be specific for cytomegalovirus antigens. An association between a missense DCLRE1C variant and V-gene and J-gene trimming of TCR beta chains was found in a later genetic analysis and replicated in an independent cohort. Correlated functional status among segregating V segments might reflect linkage disequilibrium, but an unknown experimental factor could not be ruled out. According to a later analysis, TCR association rates differed among HLA loci, with DRB1 alleles showing the most associated TCRs and HLA-C alleles showing the fewest. Most TCR sequences were seen in very few donors, while some public TCRs were found in many individuals. In an earlier analysis of some 550 of the donors, most TCR beta V segments were observed in productive rearrangements about 90% or about 30% of the time, broadly matching IMGT annotations. For the cohort, immune exposure information was limited to CMV serostatus. A further reported finding was that TCR beta sequences accurately predicted the HLA-A and HLA-B alleles for most subjects in the first cohort. Because some donors lacked HLA typing at each locus, the association tests relied only on the typed subset. A later analysis found that most CMV-associated TCR beta chains appeared HLA-restricted, with HLA associations seemingly driven largely by CMV exposure. This cohort had only TCR beta chains sequenced, and the lack of alpha or paired-chain data limited which features could be detected. A cluster of highly shared sequence variants was judged likely to represent a technical artifact of the sequencing pipeline. The 87-base-pair reads could not distinguish some IMGT-functional V segments, including TRBV6-2 and TRBV6-3, so those segments were excluded. In the study, approximately 150 TCR beta chains were listed as associated with cytomegalovirus. Strong co-occurrence of HLA alleles, especially DR and DQ, made assigning TCR associations to individual alleles difficult. Compared with equally common non-associated chains, HLA-associated TCR beta chains in a later analysis were more clonally expanded and had lower generation probabilities. Because counts were too low, more than 15 rarely observed V segments, including chromosome 9 orphons, were left out of the earlier analysis of 587 of the donors. The presence/absence analyses assumed that sequencing depth was roughly uniform across donors, and that assumption may not be true.

Per the germline V gene (reference sequence), LNHDA is the CDR1 and SQIVND is the CDR2. V is pared back by 7 bases and J by 2 bases, with 20 bases lying between the germline termini. The CDR3 starts with the cysteine, ends with the phenylalanine, and has 16 residues. CDR3 DNA is the only sequence kept; it has 48 bases, read in frame from the first base. Turning to this clone: The antigen it recognizes is unknown. No base qualities exist here, and no much larger clone lies one base off it.

The cohort was made up of roughly 670 healthy bone marrow donors. At the time of sampling, all cohort members were nominally healthy, though unrecorded immune exposures were likely present. The donor tested CMV seronegative, placing the donor among the roughly 400 seronegative members of the cohort. Every donor gave a peripheral blood sample, and the peripheral blood mononuclear cells from that sample were used for TCR beta sequencing. The Qiagen DNeasy Blood Extraction Kit was used to extract genomic DNA from the blood cell samples. Libraries came from the immunoSEQ multiplex PCR assay. A mixture of 60 forward primers for TCR Vbeta segments and 13 reverse primers for TCR Jbeta segments was used in the multiplex PCR. The CDR3 region of rearranged TCR beta genes was amplified from genomic DNA with a multiplex PCR assay. The amplified TCR beta libraries were sequenced on the Illumina HiSeq System as 87-base-pair reads. The source study handled its data this way. In a later analysis, tens of millions of unique TCR beta chains were counted across the approximately 640 repertoires, and roughly 10 million of these chains were shared by at least two donors. Raw reads were error-corrected and collapsed into unique sequences by a nearest-neighbor algorithm in which closely related sequences were merged to remove PCR and sequencing errors. To assign V, D and J gene segments, CDR3 sequences were aligned to IMGT reference sequences. For a sequence to be retained, a match of at least six nucleotides was required to both a V gene segment and a J gene segment. Rearrangements were called productive when the CDR3 lacked stop codons and stayed in frame with V and J; all others were non-productive. CDR3 was defined by IMGT convention, running from the second conserved V-encoded cysteine to the conserved J-encoded phenylalanine. The earlier analysis of about 530 of the donors excluded any sequence lacking an unambiguous match to a single V gene segment. An earlier analysis of about 590 of the donors classified V segments as functional when productive rearrangements were above 56.7% and as segregating when the standard deviation between donors was above 5%. A statistical classification framework was developed to diagnose cytomegalovirus status using the catalog of TCR beta chain sequences. In a later analysis, TCR nucleotide sequences were compared against IMGT/GENE-DB human TR gene sequences so that V and J genes could be assigned. In a later analysis, CDR3 sequences and most-parsimonious VDJ recombination scenarios were assigned using the TCRdist pipeline. In a later analysis, each TCR beta chain was defined by its CDR3 amino acid sequence together with its V-gene family, and reads without a unique V-gene family were excluded. A later analysis removed 450 to 600 highly shared, low-generation-probability nucleotide sequences to deal with suspected cross-contamination and a sequencing artifact. A later analysis calculated a clonal expansion index for each public chain from normalized within-repertoire ranks of inferred template counts. In a later analysis, generation probabilities were computed using a VDJ recombination model fitted to out-of-frame rearrangements, and the results were checked against IGoR. A later analysis scored TCR-TCR, TCR-HLA and TCR-CMV co-occurrence with hypergeometric tests, applying a repertoire-size bias correction to TCR pairs. In a later analysis, false discovery rates were estimated by permuting HLA or CMV assignments 20 times. A later analysis grouped co-occurring TCRs with DBSCAN, adding TCRdist sequence similarity when clustering within HLA-allele-positive subsets. For co-occurrence clustering, repertoires with fewer than 30,000 or more than 120,000 public chains were excluded, along with roughly five repertoires with anomalous nucleotide sharing. TCRdb re-hosts the immuneACCESS table, in-frame sequences only. Its copies lack some clones; in the studies checked, an unresolved V gene accounts for under half of them, and the cause for the rest is not known. V, J and clone size reflect that table, while D and trimming were determined from the DNA. The sample table holds 150,000 to 200,000 clones, of which about 76% were seen once. Of the sample, 1.6% falls within the top ten clones.

The clonotype originates from a woman in her fifties or sixties in good health and CMV-seronegative. The chain joins TRBV19 to TRBJ1-2; D gene: possibly TRBD1, on 6 matching bases. The sequencing sample was made of PBMCs. In nucleotides, the sequence is TGTGCCAGTACCTTGTCAGGGGCAAGTTTAAACTATGGCTACACCTTC. Translated, it gives CASTLSGASLNYGYTF. Outside the CDR3, residues come from the reference TRBV19 and TRBJ1-2 proteins, so the full variable domain is: DGGITQSPKYLFRKEGQNVTLSCEQNLNHDAMYWYRQDPGQGLRLIYYSQIVNDFQKGDIAEGYSVSREKKESFPLTVTSAQKNPTAFYLCASTLSGASLNYGYTFGSGTRLTVV.